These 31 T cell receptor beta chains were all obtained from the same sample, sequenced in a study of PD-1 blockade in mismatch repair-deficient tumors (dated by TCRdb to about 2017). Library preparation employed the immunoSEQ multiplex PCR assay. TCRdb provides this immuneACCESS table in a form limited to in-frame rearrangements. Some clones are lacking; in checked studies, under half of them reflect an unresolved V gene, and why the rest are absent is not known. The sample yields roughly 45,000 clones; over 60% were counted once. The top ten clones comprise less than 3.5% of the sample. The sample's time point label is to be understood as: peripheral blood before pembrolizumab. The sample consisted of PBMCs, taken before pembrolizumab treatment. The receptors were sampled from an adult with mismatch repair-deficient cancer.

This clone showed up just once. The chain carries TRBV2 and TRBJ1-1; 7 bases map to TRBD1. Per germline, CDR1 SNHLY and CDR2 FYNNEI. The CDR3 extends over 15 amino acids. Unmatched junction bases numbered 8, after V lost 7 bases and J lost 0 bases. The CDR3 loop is CASILNDRVNTEAFF. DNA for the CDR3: TGTGCCAGCATTCTCAACGACAGGGTGAACACTGAAGCTTTCTTT. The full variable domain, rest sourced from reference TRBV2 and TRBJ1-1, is EPEVTQTPSHQVTQMGQEVILRCVPISNHLYFYWYRQILGQKVEFLVSFYNNEISEKSEIFDDQFSVERPDGSNFTLKIRSTKLEDSAMYFCASILNDRVNTEAFFGQGTRLTVV.

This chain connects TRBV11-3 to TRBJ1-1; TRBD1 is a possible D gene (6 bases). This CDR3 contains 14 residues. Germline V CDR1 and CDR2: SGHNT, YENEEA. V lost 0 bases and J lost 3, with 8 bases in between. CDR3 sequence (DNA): TGTGCCAGCAGCTTAGAACAGGGCTACACTGAAGCTTTCTTT. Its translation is CASSLEQGYTEAFF. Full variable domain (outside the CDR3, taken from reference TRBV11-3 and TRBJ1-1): EAGVVQSPRYKIIEKKQPVAFWCNPISGHNTLYWYLQNLGQGPELLIRYENEEAVDDSQLPKDRFSAERLKGVDSTLKIQPAELGDSAVYLCASSLEQGYTEAFFGQGTRLTVV.

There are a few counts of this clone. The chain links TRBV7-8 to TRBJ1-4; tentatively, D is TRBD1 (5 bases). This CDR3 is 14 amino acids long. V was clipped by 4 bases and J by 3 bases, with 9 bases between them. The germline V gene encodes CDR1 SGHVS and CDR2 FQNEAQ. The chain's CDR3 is CASSSSGPNEKLFF. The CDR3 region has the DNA TGTGCCAGCAGCTCTTCAGGGCCTAATGAAAAACTGTTTTTT.

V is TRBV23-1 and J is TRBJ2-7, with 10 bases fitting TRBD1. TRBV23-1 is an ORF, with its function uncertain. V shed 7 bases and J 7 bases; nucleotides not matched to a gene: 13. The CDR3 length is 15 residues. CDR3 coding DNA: TGCGCCAGCACTATACCGGGACAGGGGCGAAGAGAGCAGTACTTC. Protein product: CASTIPGQGRREQYF.

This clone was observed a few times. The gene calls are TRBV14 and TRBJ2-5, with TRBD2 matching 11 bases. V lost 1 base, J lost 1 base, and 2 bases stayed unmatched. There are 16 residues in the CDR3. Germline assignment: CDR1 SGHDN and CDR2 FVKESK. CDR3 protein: CASSQGLAGFQETQYF. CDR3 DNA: TGTGCCAGCAGCCAAGGACTAGCGGGGTTCCAAGAGACCCAGTACTTC.

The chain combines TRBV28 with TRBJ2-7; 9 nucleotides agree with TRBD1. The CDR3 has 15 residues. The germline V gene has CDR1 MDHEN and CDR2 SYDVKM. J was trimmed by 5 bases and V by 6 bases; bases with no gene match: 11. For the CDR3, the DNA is TGTGCCAGCAGCCCCCCGGGACAGGGCTACCACGAGCAGTACTTC. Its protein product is CASSPPGQGYHEQYF.

The CDR3 sequence: CASSPHADTDEKLFF. Here the CDR3 DNA reads TGCGCCAGCAGCCCCCACGCGGACACAGATGAAAAACTGTTTTTT. The chain recombines TRBV5-1 with TRBJ1-4, with a tentative D call TRBD1 (5 bases). The CDR3 consists of 15 residues. Trimming took 4 bases from V and 6 from J, leaving 16 bases between them. Germline lookup yields CDR1 SGHRS and CDR2 YFSETQ.

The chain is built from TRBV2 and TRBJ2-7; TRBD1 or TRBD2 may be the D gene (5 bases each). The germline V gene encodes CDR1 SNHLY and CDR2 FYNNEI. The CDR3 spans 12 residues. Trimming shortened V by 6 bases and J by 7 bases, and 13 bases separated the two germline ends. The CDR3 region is CASSRDRGEQYF. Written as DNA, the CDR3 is TGTGCCAGCAGCCGGGACCGTGGGGAGCAGTACTTC.

Here the CDR3 reads CASSKELRSFELPDTDTQYF. CDR3 bases: TGTGCCAGCAGCAAAGAACTCAGGAGTTTCGAGCTTCCCGACACAGATACGCAGTATTTT. V gene TRBV21-1 combines with J gene TRBJ2-3. TRBV21-1 is tagged as a pseudogene. The CDR3 is 20 residues long.

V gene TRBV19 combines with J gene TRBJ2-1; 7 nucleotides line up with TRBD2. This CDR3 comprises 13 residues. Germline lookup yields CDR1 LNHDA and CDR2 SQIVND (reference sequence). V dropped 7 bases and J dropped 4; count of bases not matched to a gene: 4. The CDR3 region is CASTTSRYNEQFF. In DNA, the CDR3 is TGTGCCAGTACGACTAGCAGGTACAATGAGCAGTTCTTC.

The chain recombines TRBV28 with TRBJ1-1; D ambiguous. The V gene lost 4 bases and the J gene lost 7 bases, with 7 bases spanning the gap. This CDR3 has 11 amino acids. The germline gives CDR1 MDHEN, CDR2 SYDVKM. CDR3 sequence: CASSWALEAFF. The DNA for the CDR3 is TGTGCCAGCAGTTGGGCCCTTGAAGCTTTCTTT.

The CDR3 DNA sequence: TGTGCCAGCGGCGACAGGGGGCCCTACAATGAGCAGTTCTTC. Amino acids: CASGDRGPYNEQFF. The chain has TRBV7-8 and TRBJ2-1; 10 bases fit TRBD1. Trimming removed 8 bases from V and 2 bases from J; junction bases left unmatched: 3. Germline V gene lookup returns CDR1 SGHVS and CDR2 FQNEAQ. CDR3 size: 14 residues.

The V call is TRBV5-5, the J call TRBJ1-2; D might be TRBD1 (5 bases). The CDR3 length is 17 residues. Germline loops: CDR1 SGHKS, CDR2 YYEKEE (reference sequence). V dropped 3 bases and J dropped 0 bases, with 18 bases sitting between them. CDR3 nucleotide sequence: TGTGCCAGCAGCTCCCGGGGAAGTCGGGGGGCTAACTATGGCTACACCTTC. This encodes CASSSRGSRGANYGYTF.

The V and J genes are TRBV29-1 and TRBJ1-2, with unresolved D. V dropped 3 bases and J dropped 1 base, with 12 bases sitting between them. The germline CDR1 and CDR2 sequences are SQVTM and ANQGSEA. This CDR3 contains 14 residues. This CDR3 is CSVDRLTLNYGYTF. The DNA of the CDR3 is TGCAGCGTTGACAGGCTAACCCTTAACTATGGCTACACCTTC.

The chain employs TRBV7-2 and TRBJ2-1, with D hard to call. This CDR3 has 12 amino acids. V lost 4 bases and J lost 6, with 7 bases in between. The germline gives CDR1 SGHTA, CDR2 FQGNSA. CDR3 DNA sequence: TGTGCCAGCAGCTCTCCGGGCAATGAGCAGTTCTTC. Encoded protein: CASSSPGNEQFF.

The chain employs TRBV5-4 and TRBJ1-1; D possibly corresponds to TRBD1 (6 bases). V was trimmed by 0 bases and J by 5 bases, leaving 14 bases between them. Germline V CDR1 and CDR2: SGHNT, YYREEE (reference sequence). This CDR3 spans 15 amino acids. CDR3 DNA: TGTGCCAGCAGCTTGGAACAGGGAAGAGGGACTGAAGCTTTCTTT. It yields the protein CASSLEQGRGTEAFF.

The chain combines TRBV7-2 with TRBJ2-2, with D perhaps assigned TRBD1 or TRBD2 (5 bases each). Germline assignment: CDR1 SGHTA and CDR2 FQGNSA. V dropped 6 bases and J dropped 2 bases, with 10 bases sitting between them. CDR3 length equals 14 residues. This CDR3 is CASRGTYNTGELFF. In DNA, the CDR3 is TGTGCCAGCAGGGGGACCTATAACACCGGGGAGCTGTTTTTT.

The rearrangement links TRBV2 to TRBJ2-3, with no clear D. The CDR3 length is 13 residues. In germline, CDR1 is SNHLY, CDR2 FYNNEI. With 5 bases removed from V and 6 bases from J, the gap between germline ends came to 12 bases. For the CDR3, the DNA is TGTGCCAGCAGTCGAATAGCCGTTGATACGCAGTATTTT. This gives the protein CASSRIAVDTQYF.

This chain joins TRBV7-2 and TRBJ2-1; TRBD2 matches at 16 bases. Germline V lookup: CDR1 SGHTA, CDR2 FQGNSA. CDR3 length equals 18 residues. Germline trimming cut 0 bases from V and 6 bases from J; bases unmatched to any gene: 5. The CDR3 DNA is TGTGCCAGCAGCTTAGCTCCCGGGACTAGCGGGAGGGGCAATGAGCAGTTCTTC. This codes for CASSLAPGTSGRGNEQFF. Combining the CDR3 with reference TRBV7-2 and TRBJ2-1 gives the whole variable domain GAGVSQSPSNKVTEKGKDVELRCDPISGHTALYWYRQSLGQGLEFLIYFQGNSAPDKSGLPSDRFSAERTGGSVSTLTIQRTQQEDSAVYLCASSLAPGTSGRGNEQFFGPGTRLTVL.

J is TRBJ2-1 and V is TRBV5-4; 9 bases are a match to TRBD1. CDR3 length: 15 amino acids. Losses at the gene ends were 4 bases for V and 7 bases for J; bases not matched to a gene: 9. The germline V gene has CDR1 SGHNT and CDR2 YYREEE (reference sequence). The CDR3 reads CASSLPGQGENEQFF. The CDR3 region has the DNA TGTGCCAGCAGCCTTCCGGGACAGGGCGAAAATGAGCAGTTCTTC.

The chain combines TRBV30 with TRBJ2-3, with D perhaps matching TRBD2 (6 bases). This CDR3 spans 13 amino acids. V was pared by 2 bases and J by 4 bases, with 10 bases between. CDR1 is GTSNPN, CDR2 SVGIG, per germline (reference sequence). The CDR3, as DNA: TGTGCCTGGAGTTTGAGGGAGGCAGATACGCAGTATTTT. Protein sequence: CAWSLREADTQYF.

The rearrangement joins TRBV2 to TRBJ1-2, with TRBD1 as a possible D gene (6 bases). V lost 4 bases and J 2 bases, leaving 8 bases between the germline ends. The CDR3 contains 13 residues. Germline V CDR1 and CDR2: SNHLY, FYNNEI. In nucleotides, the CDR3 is TGTGCCAGCAGTGGGACAGCAAACTATGGCTACACCTTC. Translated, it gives CASSGTANYGYTF.

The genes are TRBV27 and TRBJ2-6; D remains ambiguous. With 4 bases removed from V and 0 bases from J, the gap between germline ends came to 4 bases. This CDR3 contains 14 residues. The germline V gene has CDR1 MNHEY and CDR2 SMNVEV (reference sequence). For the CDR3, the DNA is TGTGCCAGCAGTTACATCTCTGGGGCCAACGTCCTGACTTTC. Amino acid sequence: CASSYISGANVLTF. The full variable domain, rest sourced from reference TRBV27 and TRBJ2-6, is EAQVTQNPRYLITVTGKKLTVTCSQNMNHEYMSWYRQDPGLGLRQIYYSMNVEVTDKGDVPEGYKVSRKEKRNFPLILESPSPNQTSLYFCASSYISGANVLTFGAGSRLTVL.

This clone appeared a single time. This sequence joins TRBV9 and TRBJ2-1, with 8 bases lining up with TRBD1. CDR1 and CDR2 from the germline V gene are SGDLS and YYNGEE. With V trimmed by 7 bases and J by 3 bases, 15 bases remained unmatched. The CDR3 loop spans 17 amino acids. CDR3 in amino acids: CASSNPPQGAFYNEQFF. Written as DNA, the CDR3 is TGTGCCAGCTCTAACCCCCCCCAGGGGGCTTTCTACAATGAGCAGTTCTTC.

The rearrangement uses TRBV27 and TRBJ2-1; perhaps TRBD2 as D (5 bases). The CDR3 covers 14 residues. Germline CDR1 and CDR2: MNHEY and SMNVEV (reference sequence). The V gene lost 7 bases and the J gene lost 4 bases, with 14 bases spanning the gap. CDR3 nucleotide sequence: TGTGCCAGCAACCCCTCAAGCGGTTACAATGAGCAGTTCTTC. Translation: CASNPSSGYNEQFF.

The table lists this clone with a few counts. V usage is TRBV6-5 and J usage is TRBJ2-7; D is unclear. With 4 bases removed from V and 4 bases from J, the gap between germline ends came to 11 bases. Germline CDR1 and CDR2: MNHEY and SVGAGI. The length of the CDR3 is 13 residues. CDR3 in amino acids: CASSSSVGYEQYF. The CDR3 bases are TGTGCCAGCAGTTCCTCCGTGGGTTACGAGCAGTACTTC.

CDR3 bases: TGCGCCAGCAGCTTGGCCGGGATCTCCTACAATGAGCAGTTCTTC. Its protein product is CASSLAGISYNEQFF. The chain has TRBV5-1 and TRBJ2-1, with D maybe TRBD2 (5 bases). CDR3 size: 15 residues. V was pared by 0 bases and J by 0 bases, with 7 bases between. Germline CDR1 is SGHRS and CDR2 is YFSETQ.

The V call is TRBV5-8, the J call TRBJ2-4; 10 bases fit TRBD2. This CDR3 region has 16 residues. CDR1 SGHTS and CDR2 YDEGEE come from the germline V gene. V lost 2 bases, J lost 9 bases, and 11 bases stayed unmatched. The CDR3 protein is CASSLKREGHKGIQYF. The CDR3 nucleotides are TGTGCCAGCAGCTTAAAGCGGGAGGGCCACAAGGGCATTCAGTACTTC.

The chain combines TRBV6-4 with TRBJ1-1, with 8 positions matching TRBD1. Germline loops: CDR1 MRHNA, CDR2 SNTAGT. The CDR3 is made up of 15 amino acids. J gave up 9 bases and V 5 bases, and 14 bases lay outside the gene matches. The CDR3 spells CASSLSPGTGAQAFF. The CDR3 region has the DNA TGTGCCAGCAGTCTAAGTCCCGGGACAGGAGCTCAAGCTTTCTTT.

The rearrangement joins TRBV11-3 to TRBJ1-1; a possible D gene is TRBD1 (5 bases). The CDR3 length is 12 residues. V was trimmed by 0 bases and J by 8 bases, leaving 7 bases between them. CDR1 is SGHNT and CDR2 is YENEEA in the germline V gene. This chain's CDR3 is CASSLDNREAFF. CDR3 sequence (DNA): TGTGCCAGCAGCTTAGATAACAGGGAAGCTTTCTTT.

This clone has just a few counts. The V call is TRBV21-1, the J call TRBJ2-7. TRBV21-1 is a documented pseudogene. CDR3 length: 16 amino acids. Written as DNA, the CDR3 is TGTGCCAGCAGCTCGCCCCTGGCCAGGAGCTCCTACGAGCAGTACTTC. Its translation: CASSSPLARSSYEQYF.